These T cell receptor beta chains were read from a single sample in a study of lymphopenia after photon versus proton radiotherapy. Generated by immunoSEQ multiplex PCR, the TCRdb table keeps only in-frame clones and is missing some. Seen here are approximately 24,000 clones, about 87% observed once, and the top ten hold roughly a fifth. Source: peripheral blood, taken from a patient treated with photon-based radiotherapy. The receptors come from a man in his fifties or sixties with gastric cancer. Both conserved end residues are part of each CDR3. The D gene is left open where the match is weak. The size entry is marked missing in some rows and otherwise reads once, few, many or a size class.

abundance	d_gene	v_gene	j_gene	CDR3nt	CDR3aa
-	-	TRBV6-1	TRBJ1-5	TGTGCCAGCAGCGGACAGCCCAATCAGCCCCAGCATTTT	CASSGQPNQPQHF
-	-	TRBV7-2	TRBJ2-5	TGTGCCAGCAGCCAAAGGACACCCCGGGCAGAGACCCAGTACTTC	CASSQRTPRAETQYF
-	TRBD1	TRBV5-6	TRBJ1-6	TGTGCCAGCAGCCGCGGGACAGGGGGTACCTCACCCCTCCACTTT	CASSRGTGGTSPLHF
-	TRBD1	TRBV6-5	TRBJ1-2	TGTGCCAGCAGCACCCGGACAGGGGGCGCAGATGGCTACACCTTC	CASSTRTGGADGYTF
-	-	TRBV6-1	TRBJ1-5	TGTGCCAGCAGTGAAGCGCGGGATCAGCCCCAGCATTTT	CASSEARDQPQHF
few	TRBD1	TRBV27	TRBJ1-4	TGTGCCAGCAGTTACAGGGGAGGAAAACTGTTTTTT	CASSYRGGKLFF
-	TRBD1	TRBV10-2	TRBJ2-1	TGCGCCAGCAGACAACCGGGACAGGGGAGGAATGAGCAGTTCTTC	CASRQPGQGRNEQFF
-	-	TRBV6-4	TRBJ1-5	TGTGCCAGTTCAACTTATAGCAATCAGCCCCAGCATTTT	CASSTYSNQPQHF
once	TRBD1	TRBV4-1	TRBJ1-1	TGCGCCAGCAGCCAACGAACAGGGGGCACTGAAGCTTTCTTT	CASSQRTGGTEAFF
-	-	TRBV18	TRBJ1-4	TGTGCCAGCTCAGGCCGGGACGGAAAAAATGAAAAACTGTTTTTT	CASSGRDGKNEKLFF
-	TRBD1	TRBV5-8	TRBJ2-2	TGTGCCAGCAGCTTGGGCCAGGGGGCGGACACCGGGGAGCTGTTTTTT	CASSLGQGADTGELFF
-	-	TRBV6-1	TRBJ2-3	TGTGCCAGCAGTGATCAGTGGGGGACAGATACGCAGTATTTT	CASSDQWGTDTQYF
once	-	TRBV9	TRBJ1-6	TGTGCCAGCAGCGTAGGACAGTTTAATTCACCCCTCCACTTT	CASSVGQFNSPLHF
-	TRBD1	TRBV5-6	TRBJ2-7	TGTGCCAGCAGCCCCGGGACAGGTGAATTTAGCGAGCAGTACTTC	CASSPGTGEFSEQYF
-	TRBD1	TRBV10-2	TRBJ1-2	TGCGCCAGCAGCGTTACGGACAGGGGATTTGGCTACACCTTC	CASSVTDRGFGYTF
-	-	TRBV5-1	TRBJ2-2	TGCGCCAGCAGCTTGGACAGCCCAGGGGAGCTGTTTTTT	CASSLDSPGELFF
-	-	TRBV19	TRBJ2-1	TGTGCCAGTACCATGGACAGTATCTCCTACAATGAGCAGTTCTTC	CASTMDSISYNEQFF
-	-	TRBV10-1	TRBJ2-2	TGCGCCAGCAGTTCAGGGGAGGCGGACACCGGGGAGCTGTTTTTT	CASSSGEADTGELFF
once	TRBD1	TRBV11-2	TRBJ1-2	TGTGCCAGCAGCGCCCGGACAGGGGGGCGTTTAGGCTACACCTTC	CASSARTGGRLGYTF
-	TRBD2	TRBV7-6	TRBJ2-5	TGTGCCAGCAGCTTCCTAGCGGGGGGAATGGGAGAGACCCAGTACTTC	CASSFLAGGMGETQYF
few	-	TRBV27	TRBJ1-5	TGTGCCAGCACCCTGATAGGGGGATCCAGTCAGCCCCAGCATTTT	CASTLIGGSSQPQHF
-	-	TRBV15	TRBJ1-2	TGTGCCACCAGCAGAGACAGGGTTGTTGGCTACACCTTC	CATSRDRVVGYTF
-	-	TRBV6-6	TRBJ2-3	TGTGCCAGCACCCGAAGCACAGATACGCAGTATTTT	CASTRSTDTQYF
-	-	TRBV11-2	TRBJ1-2	TGTGCCAGCAGCTTAGAGAGGGGTTCCTATGGCTACACCTTC	CASSLERGSYGYTF
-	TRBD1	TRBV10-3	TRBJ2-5	TGTGCCATCAGTGAGTCGAAGGGGGCCGGAGAGACCCAGTACTTC	CAISESKGAGETQYF
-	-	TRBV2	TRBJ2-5	TGTGCCAGCAGCGGACCCGACCAAGAGACCCAGTACTTC	CASSGPDQETQYF
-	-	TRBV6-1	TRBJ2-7	TGTGCCAGCATGGATGCAGGGGGGTACTACGAGCAGTACTTC	CASMDAGGYYEQYF
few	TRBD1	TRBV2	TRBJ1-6	TGTGCCAGCAGTGAAGCGGGACAGGGACAATCACCCCTCCACTTT	CASSEAGQGQSPLHF
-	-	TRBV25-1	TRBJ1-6	TGTGCCAGCAGTGACAGAAGCTCCTATAATTCACCCCTCCACTTT	CASSDRSSYNSPLHF
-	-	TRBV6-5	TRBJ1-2	TGTGCCAGCAATCCTGGGGGATTCCCTAGGTATGGCTACACCTTC	CASNPGGFPRYGYTF
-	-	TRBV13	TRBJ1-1	TGTGCCAGCAGCTTAGGCCCCTTTGGGGGGCGCCCCGATGGTGAAGCTTTCTTT	CASSLGPFGGRPDGEAFF
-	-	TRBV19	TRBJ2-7	TGTGCCAGTAGTCCCCGCGGGTCTTCCTACGAGCAGTACTTC	CASSPRGSSYEQYF
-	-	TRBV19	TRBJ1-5	TGTGCCAGTAGGGATAGCAATCAGCCCCAGCATTTT	CASRDSNQPQHF
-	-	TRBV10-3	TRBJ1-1	TGTGCCATCAGTGGCACTACGGGGACTGAAGCTTTCTTT	CAISGTTGTEAFF
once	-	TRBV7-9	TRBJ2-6	TGTGCCAGCAGCCGTAACTACAGGCAACGGGGGGCCAACGTCCTGACTTTC	CASSRNYRQRGANVLTF
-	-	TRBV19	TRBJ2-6	TGTGCCAGTAGTAAGGGGCCTTTCCCCCCTGGGGCCAACGTCCTGACTTTC	CASSKGPFPPGANVLTF
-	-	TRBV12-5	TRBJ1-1	TGTGCTAGTGCCTCAGGGGAGAACACTGAAGCTTTCTTT	CASASGENTEAFF
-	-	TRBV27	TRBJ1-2	TGTGCCAGCAGTCCCCGAGGGGTCAACTATGGCTACACCTTC	CASSPRGVNYGYTF
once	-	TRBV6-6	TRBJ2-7	TGTGCCAGCAGTTACTCAAGCGCGGGATCCTACGAGCAGTACTTC	CASSYSSAGSYEQYF
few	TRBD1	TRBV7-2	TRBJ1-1	TGTGCCAGCAGCTTAACGGCAGGGGGTGGGATCACTGAAGCTTTCTTT	CASSLTAGGGITEAFF
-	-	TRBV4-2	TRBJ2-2	TGTGCCAGCAGCCAAGATGGTGACAGATCGAACACCGGGGAGCTGTTTTTT	CASSQDGDRSNTGELFF
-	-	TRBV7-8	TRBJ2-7	TGTGCCAGCAGCCCCCATGAGGGGGTTACCTACGAGCAGTACTTC	CASSPHEGVTYEQYF
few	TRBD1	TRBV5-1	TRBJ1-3	TGCGCCAGCAGCCCGCAACAGGGGCTGGGTGGAAACACCATATATTTT	CASSPQQGLGGNTIYF
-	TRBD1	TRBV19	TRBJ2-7	TGTGCCAGTAGTTTGACAGGGGGAAACGGCGAGCAGTACTTC	CASSLTGGNGEQYF
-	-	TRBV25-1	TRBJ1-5	TGTGCCAGCAGTGAAGGGGGGCAGGCCAATCAGCCCCAGCATTTT	CASSEGGQANQPQHF
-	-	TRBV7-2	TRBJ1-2	TGTGCCAGCAGCGAGTATGGCTACACCTTC	CASSEYGYTF